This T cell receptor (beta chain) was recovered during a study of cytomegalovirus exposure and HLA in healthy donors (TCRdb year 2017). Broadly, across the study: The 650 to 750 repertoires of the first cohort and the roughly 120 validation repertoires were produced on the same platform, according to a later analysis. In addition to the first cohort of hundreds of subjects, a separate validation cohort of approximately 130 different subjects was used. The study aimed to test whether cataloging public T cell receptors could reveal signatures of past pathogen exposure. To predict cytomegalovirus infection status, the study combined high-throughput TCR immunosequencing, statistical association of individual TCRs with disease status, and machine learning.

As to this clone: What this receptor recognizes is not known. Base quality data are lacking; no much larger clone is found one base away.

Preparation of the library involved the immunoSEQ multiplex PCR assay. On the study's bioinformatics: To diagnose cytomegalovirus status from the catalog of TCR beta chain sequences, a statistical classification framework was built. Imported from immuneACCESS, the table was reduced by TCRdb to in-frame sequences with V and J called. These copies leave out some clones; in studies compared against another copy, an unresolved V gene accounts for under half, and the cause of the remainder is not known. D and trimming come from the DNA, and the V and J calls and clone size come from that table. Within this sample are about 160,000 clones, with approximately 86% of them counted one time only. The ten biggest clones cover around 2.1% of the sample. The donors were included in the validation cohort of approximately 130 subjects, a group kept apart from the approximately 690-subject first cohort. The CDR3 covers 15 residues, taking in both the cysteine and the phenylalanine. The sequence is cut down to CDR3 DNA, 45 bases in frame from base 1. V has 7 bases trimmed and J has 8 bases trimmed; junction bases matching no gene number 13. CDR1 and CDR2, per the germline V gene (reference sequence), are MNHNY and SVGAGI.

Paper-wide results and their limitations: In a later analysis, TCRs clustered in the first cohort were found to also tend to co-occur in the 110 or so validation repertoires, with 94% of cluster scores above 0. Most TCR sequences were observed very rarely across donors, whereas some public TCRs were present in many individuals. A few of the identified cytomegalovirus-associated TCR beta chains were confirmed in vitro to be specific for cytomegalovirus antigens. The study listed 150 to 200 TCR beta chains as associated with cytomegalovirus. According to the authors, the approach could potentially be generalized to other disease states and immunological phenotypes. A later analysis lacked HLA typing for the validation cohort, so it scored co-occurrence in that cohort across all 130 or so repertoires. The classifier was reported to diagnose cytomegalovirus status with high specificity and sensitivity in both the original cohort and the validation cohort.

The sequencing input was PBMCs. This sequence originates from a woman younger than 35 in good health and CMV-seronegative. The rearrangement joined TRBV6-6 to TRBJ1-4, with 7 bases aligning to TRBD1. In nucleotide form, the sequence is TGTGCCAGCAAGCTGATCGGGACAGTCGGGGAAAAACTGTTTTTT. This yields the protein CASKLIGTVGEKLFF.